The 6 T cell receptor beta chains listed next were all sequenced from one sample in a study of blood T cells in healthy people across ages. The second PCR ran roughly 7 to 11 cycles with a sample-barcoded 5' primer and J-beta primers. MiXCR was run by TCRdb on the 5' RACE reads, yielding one entry per CDR3 protein. Here the sample spans 600,000 to 800,000 distinct CDR3 sequences, roughly 21% being singletons. Sequences were obtained from blood. These receptors originate from a man in his 70s in good health.

This clonotype was detected a few times. This chain joins TRBV5-5 and TRBJ1-5, with TRBD1 matching over 7 bases. This CDR3 is 15 amino acids long. With V trimmed by 8 bases and J by 4 bases, 12 bases remained unmatched. Per germline, CDR1 SGHKS and CDR2 YYEKEE (reference sequence). The CDR3 sequence is CASAPGGIWNQPQHF. CDR3 sequence (DNA): TGTGCCAGTGCACCAGGGGGTATTTGGAATCAGCCCCAGCATTTT.

This clonotype came up a few times. V usage is TRBV20-1 and J usage is TRBJ2-1; D is undetermined. The tail of the sequence fits TRBJ2-5 better, so the J call may be wrong. There are 14 residues in the CDR3. Germline V gene lookup returns CDR1 DFQATT and CDR2 SNEGSKA (reference sequence). CDR3 sequence reads: CSARDLRTGETQYF. DNA for the CDR3: TGCAGTGCTAGAGATTTACGGACCGGGGAGACCCAGTACTTC.

This clonotype was detected a few times. V usage is TRBV6-2 or TRBV6-3 and J usage is TRBJ2-5; D possibly corresponds to TRBD1 (5 bases). Trimming shortened V by 6 bases and J by 7 bases, and 15 bases separated the two germline ends. The CDR3 spans 13 residues. Germline lookup yields CDR1 MNHEY and CDR2 SVGEGT. CDR3 sequence reads: CASSPRDAGTQYF. Written as DNA, the CDR3 is TGTGCCAGCAGCCCCAGGGATGCAGGGACCCAGTACTTC.

V gene TRBV12-3 or TRBV12-4 combines with J gene TRBJ1-2; D is perhaps TRBD1 (6 bases). This CDR3 contains 17 residues. V lost 5 bases and J 3 bases, leaving 22 bases between the germline ends. The CDR3 loop is CASSPSGTPTDDYGYTF. The CDR3 coding sequence is TGTGCCAGCAGTCCGAGTGGGACACCGACCGATGACTATGGCTACACCTTC.

V usage is TRBV24-1 and J usage is TRBJ2-1; perhaps TRBD1 as D (6 bases). V lost 1 base and J lost 2, with 11 bases in between. CDR1 is KGHDR, CDR2 SFDVKD, per germline. This CDR3 has 16 amino acids. CDR3 sequence reads: CATSDLRQGTYNEQFF. In DNA, the CDR3 is TGTGCCACCAGTGATTTACGCCAGGGGACCTACAATGAGCAGTTCTTC.

The chain uses TRBV7-2 and TRBJ2-1; 8 bases fit TRBD2. The germline CDR1 and CDR2 sequences are SGHTA and FQGNSA. Germline trimming cut 7 bases from V and 4 bases from J; bases unmatched to any gene: 9. The CDR3 covers 15 residues. CDR3 amino acids: CASNPGLAAYNEQFF. CDR3 nucleotide sequence: TGTGCCAGCAACCCTGGACTAGCAGCATACAATGAGCAGTTCTTC.